This T cell receptor beta chain is drawn from a study of cytomegalovirus exposure and HLA in healthy donors. Notes on the study in general: In a later analysis, at a false discovery rate of 0.05, fewer than 20,000 TCR beta sequences were associated with HLA alleles.

Vbeta (60) and Jbeta (13) primers were used in the PCR. Assay used: immunoSEQ multiplex PCR; TCRdb lists only in-frame clones, some missing. The sample shows some 150,000 clones, about four fifths of them seen only once. The V gene end was trimmed by 0 bases and the J gene end by 1 base; junction bases not matched to a gene: 2. Germline CDR1 reads SGHDN; CDR2 reads FVKESK. This CDR3 has 15 amino acids. Notes on this clone: Its antigen is undetermined.

The chain is built from TRBV14 and TRBJ1-2; 7 bases match TRBD1. Sequenced input: PBMCs. The source is a man younger than 45 in good health and CMV-seronegative. The CDR3 loop reads CASSQEGGNNYGYTF. The CDR3 nucleotides read TGTGCCAGCAGCCAAGAAGGGGGCAATAACTATGGCTACACCTTC. The entire variable domain, with the rest obtained from reference TRBV14 and TRBJ1-2, is as follows: EAGVTQFPSHSVIEKGQTVTLRCDPISGHDNLYWYRRVMGKEIKFLLHFVKESKQDESGMPNNRFLAERTGGTYSTLKVQPAELEDSGVYFCASSQEGGNNYGYTFGSGTRLTVV.